The 3 T cell receptor beta chains below were found in one sample sequenced in a study of blood T cell repertoires in COVID-19 (dated by TCRdb to about 2020). Library construction relied on the immunoSEQ multiplex PCR assay. TCRdb took this table from immuneACCESS and kept in-frame rearrangements with V and J called. Such tables lack part of the clones; where checked against another copy, unresolved V genes explain under half of the gap, and the rest is unexplained. The sample yields tens of thousands of clones; 90% were counted once. The ten largest clones take up 5.5% to 7.5% of the sample. The sequencing input was peripheral blood. The receptors derive from a man aged 40-50 years with acute or convalescent COVID-19.

This sequence joins TRBV2 and TRBJ2-7, with D possibly matching TRBD2 (5 bases). V lost 4 bases and J 3 bases, leaving 19 bases between the germline ends. The CDR3 sequence is 16 residues long. Per the germline V gene, CDR1 is SNHLY and CDR2 is FYNNEI. CDR3 in DNA: TGTGCCAGCAGTGCCCTAGCTCCCCCCAAAGGCTACGAGCAGTACTTC. Its translation is CASSALAPPKGYEQYF.

The V call is TRBV6-2 or TRBV6-3, the J call TRBJ1-3, with D unclear. Germline assignment: CDR1 MNHEY and CDR2 SVGEGT. The CDR3 is 16 residues long. Trimming took 0 bases from V and 4 from J, leaving 13 bases between them. This chain's CDR3 is CASSYSTGNGGNTIYF. In DNA, the CDR3 is TGTGCCAGCAGTTACTCCACCGGGAATGGAGGAAACACCATATATTTT.

This clone was observed a handful of times. V is TRBV7-2 and J is TRBJ2-2; D not certain. Trimming pared 8 bases from V and 7 bases from J, leaving 14 bases between. Germline V gene sequence: CDR1 SGHTA, CDR2 FQGNSA. The CDR3 spans 13 residues. CDR3: CASSPPVLGELFF. As DNA, the CDR3 is TGTGCCAGCTCCCCCCCGGTTCTCGGGGAGCTGTTTTTT. The whole variable domain, remainder taken from reference TRBV7-2 and TRBJ2-2, is GAGVSQSPSNKVTEKGKDVELRCDPISGHTALYWYRQSLGQGLEFLIYFQGNSAPDKSGLPSDRFSAERTGGSVSTLTIQRTQQEDSAVYLCASSPPVLGELFFGEGSRLTVL.